This T cell receptor (beta chain) was recovered during a study of early T cells in non-severe SARS-CoV-2 infection (dated by TCRdb to the early 2020s). At the level of the whole study: Because TCR sequencing relied on bulk RNA taken from unsorted whole blood, pairing of alpha and beta chains was not possible.

Here is what the overall study found, with its caveats: VDJdb matching was skewed toward anti-spike CD8 responses, so virus-specific expansions were likely underestimated and private and CD4 specificities were missed.

Deletion took 5 bases off V and 4 bases off J, with a span of 15 bases between the germline ends. Inclusive of the bounding cysteine and phenylalanine, the CDR3 is 15 residues long. CDR3 DNA is the only sequence kept; it has 45 bases, read in frame from the first base. CDR1 DFQATT and CDR2 SNEGSKA were looked up in the germline V gene (reference sequence). Libraries were made using 5' RACE. Sequencing took place on a NextSeq 500. The TCR library protocol attached unique molecular identifiers to individual cDNA molecules to correct for sequencing error and PCR bias. Both TCR alpha and beta chains were sequenced, and tight co-correlation was observed between alpha and beta sequence abundances in each sample. The study's processing was this. V gene, J gene and CDR3 annotation of TCR sequences was performed with Decombinator V4. TCRs were defined as expanded if a significant change between any two time points was detected under a Poisson model with p below 0.0001. TCR abundances were normalised to the total number of TCRs sequenced in each sample and reported as counts per million. MAIT TCRs were defined by TRAV1-2 paired with TRAJ12, TRAJ20 or TRAJ33, and iNKT TCRs by TRAV10 paired with TRAJ18. VDJdb, accessed 1 November 2021, was searched for CMV, EBV and SARS-CoV-2 annotated TCRs, excluding TCRs annotated for multiple antigens. TCRdb reworked the public reads: Q25 trimming with fastp, MiXCR clone assembly, productive beta chains retained. Rows are unified per CDR3 protein, each entry keeping the most common DNA and genes. The V and J calls reflect TCRdb's pipeline rather than the authors' work. Recorded for this sample are tens of thousands of distinct CDR3 sequences; around 6% of them occurred a single time. The ten largest clones take up around 4.1% of the sample.

This was a case-control study nested in a cohort of healthcare workers in London, UK, who had nasopharyngeal swab PCR tests and blood samples taken every week. Healthcare workers were enrolled in the week of the UK lockdown, from 23 to 31 March 2020, and were followed every week for up to 16 weeks. This clonotype showed up many times. The antigen this receptor binds is unknown. No base quality information exists; no much larger clone differs at one position. This clonotype was obtained from an adult who was a healthcare worker with PCR-confirmed SARS-CoV-2 infection or an uninfected control (not recorded which). Recombination connected TRBV20-1 to TRBJ2-6; the D gene cannot be named for sure. Sample: whole blood. The DNA is as follows: TGCAGTGCTGGCAACGACCTGGCGGGGGCCAACGTCCTGACTTTC. It encodes CSAGNDLAGANVLTF.